These 3 T cell receptor beta chains were all obtained from the same sample, sequenced in a study of technical replicates of blood from several donors. Profiling relied on immunoSEQ multiplex PCR, and the TCRdb table lists in-frame clones only, not all of them. The sample yields tens of thousands of clones, 75% to 90% seen once. Sequencing was performed on PBMCs. The origin of the receptors is a human donor in good health. Some clones in this sample may be carry-over from other donors' samples.

Here the CDR3 reads CASSLGTSGKASDTQYF. The CDR3 DNA follows: TGCGCCAGCAGCTTGGGGACTAGCGGGAAGGCATCTGATACGCAGTATTTT. This sequence joins TRBV5-1 and TRBJ2-3; TRBD2 matches 12 bases. Germline-derived CDR1 and CDR2 are SGHRS and YFSETQ. The V gene end was trimmed by 0 bases and the J gene end by 6 bases; junction bases not matched to a gene: 8. The CDR3 loop spans 17 amino acids.

This clone was detected only once. The V and J genes are TRBV4-2 and TRBJ1-6, with D perhaps matching TRBD1 (5 bases). The CDR3 extends over 19 amino acids. V dropped 0 bases and J dropped 7 bases, with 22 bases sitting between them. CDR1 and CDR2 from the germline V gene are LGHNA and YNFKEQ. CDR3 protein: CASSQEAPRETEKNSPLHF. The DNA of the CDR3 is TGTGCCAGCAGCCAAGAGGCTCCGCGCGAGACAGAGAAAAATTCACCCCTCCACTTT.

V and J are TRBV6-1 and TRBJ1-2; 9 bases map to TRBD1. Germline V gene sequence: CDR1 MNHNS, CDR2 SASEGT. V lost 4 bases to trimming and J lost 1 base; unmatched junction nucleotides: 16. The CDR3 is 19 residues long. The CDR3, as DNA: TGTGCCAGCAGTGCCCCAGACAGGGGGGCGTACCGGCTTAACTATGGCTACACCTTC. It is translated as CASSAPDRGAYRLNYGYTF.